This entry describes one T cell receptor beta chain. What this receptor recognizes is not known. No base-level quality is on record; no much larger clone is a single base apart. The source of the sample is a study of Ad26.COV2.S vaccination and SARS-CoV-2 variants (dated by TCRdb to the early 2020s). In terms of the full investigation: Donors in the vaccine arm were drawn from COV1001, a multicentre, randomized, double-blind, placebo-controlled phase I-IIa trial testing Ad26.COV2.S in healthy adults. The specificity and breadth of SARS-CoV-2-reactive T cell receptors after Ad26.COV2.S vaccination were assessed by TCRbeta repertoire sequencing. A total of around 32 samples were included in the TCR-sequenced set, comprising about 20 Ad26.COV2.S vaccine recipients, 5 placebo recipients and 8 SARS-CoV-2 convalescent individuals. Ad26.COV2.S was administered intramuscularly at 5 x 10^10 or 1 x 10^11 viral particles, either as a single shot or as two shots given 56 days apart. Trial participants were randomized into five groups of five, in which low-dose or high-dose Ad26.COV2.S was given once or twice, or placebo was given on both occasions. Blinding of investigators to trial group allocation was maintained during experiments and outcome assessment.

From the germline V gene, CDR1 is SGHAT and CDR2 is FQNNGV. The CDR3 contains 15 residues, cysteine and phenylalanine counted. CDR3 DNA is the only sequence kept; it has 45 bases, read in frame from the first base. Germline trimming: 2 bases from V, 8 bases from J; junction bases outside gene matches: 5. The sample's treatment or condition label, decoded: 19 received Ad26.COV2.S at low or high dose, single or two shots; 5 received placebo; per-sample allocation not given. For vaccine and placebo recipients, the sequenced repertoires came from samples collected on day 63 after the first injection. In Cohort 1b, more than 20 adults aged 18-55 years were enrolled at a single site in Boston, USA, between 29 July and 7 August 2020. Ad26.COV2.S was a replication-incompetent adenovirus type 26 vector expressing a prefusion-stabilized SARS-CoV-2 spike protein from the original Wuhan strain. Broader findings and caveats from the paper: After vaccination, substantial breadth of spike-specific CD8+ and CD4+ T cell responses was reported. Vaccine and placebo recipients had comparable non-spike TCR breadth, which fits with the vaccine containing only spike. According to the authors, total T cell responses may have been underestimated by the TCR breadth and depth analyses. Comparing responses between vaccine doses or regimens was not something the study was powered to do. Spike-specific TCR breadth was higher in Ad26.COV2.S recipients than in placebo recipients (P = 0.0014).

The immunoSEQ Assay was used to sequence TCRbeta CDR3 regions. After extraction, genomic DNA underwent amplification by bias-controlled multiplex PCR, followed by high-throughput sequencing. On the study's bioinformatics: To quantify the absolute abundance of every unique TCRbeta CDR3 region, sequences were collapsed and filtered. T cell fraction was estimated by normalizing TCRbeta template counts to usable DNA, with usable DNA measured through amplification of reference genes found in all nucleated cells. Repertoire TCRs were annotated as SARS-CoV-2-specific when V gene, CDR3 amino acid sequence and J gene were exactly matched to a known reactive TCR set. The reference SARS-CoV-2 TCR set came from MIRA and was filtered for enrichment in COVID-19-positive ImmuneCODE repertoires, removing public or cross-reactive TCRs. Using the MIRA antigens, annotated TCRs were further analysed by specific ORF or by position within an ORF. Breadth was defined as annotated unique rearrangements over total unique productive rearrangements; depth was the summed frequency of those rearrangements. Two-sided Wilcoxon rank-sum tests were used to compare TCR breadth between groups. The source is immuneACCESS, and TCRdb retained only in-frame sequences with V and J called. Part of the clones is not carried over; for the studies checked, unresolved V genes explain less than half of this, and the remainder is unexplained. V, J and clone size derive from that table, while D and trimming were established from the DNA sequence. Here the sample has about half a million clones; roughly nine tenths occur a single time. Around 1.6% of the sample rests with the top ten.

This receptor chain uses TRBV11-2 and TRBJ2-2; 10 bases in the middle match TRBD2. The sequenced sample was peripheral blood, obtained in a trial of Ad26.COV2.S vaccine versus placebo. The sequence was obtained from a person aged 18-60 years who received the Ad26.COV2.S COVID-19 vaccine or a placebo. In nucleotide form, the sequence is TGTGCCAGCAGCTTATTAGCGGGGGGAGCTGGGGAGCTGTTTTTT. Its product reads: CASSLLAGGAGELFF.